This T cell receptor beta chain was recorded in a study of early T cells in non-severe SARS-CoV-2 infection. Across the study: With bulk RNA from unsorted whole blood as input, sequencing yielded unpaired chains.

In TCRdb, the 5' RACE reads were re-called with MiXCR into one record per CDR3 protein. The table records 65,000 to 95,000 distinct CDR3 sequences, 12% of them present only once. Broader study findings: The VDJdb matching leaned toward anti-spike CD8 responses and overlooked private and CD4 specificities.

Germline CDR1 and CDR2: MDHEN and SYDVKM. The CDR3 covers 15 residues. V dropped 7 bases and J dropped 3; count of bases not matched to a gene: 9. This clonotype was detected ten times or more. Its antigen remains unidentified. The clonotype comes from an adult who was a healthcare worker with PCR-confirmed SARS-CoV-2 infection or an uninfected control (not recorded which). The donor label of this sample is uncertain. The material was whole blood, obtained at baseline. The chain employs TRBV28 and TRBJ2-1; TRBD2 aligns across 7 bases. The DNA for the CDR3 is TGTGCCAGCACCCTCTTGGGAGGGCGCTACAATGAGCAGTTCTTC. Translated, it gives CASTLLGGRYNEQFF.